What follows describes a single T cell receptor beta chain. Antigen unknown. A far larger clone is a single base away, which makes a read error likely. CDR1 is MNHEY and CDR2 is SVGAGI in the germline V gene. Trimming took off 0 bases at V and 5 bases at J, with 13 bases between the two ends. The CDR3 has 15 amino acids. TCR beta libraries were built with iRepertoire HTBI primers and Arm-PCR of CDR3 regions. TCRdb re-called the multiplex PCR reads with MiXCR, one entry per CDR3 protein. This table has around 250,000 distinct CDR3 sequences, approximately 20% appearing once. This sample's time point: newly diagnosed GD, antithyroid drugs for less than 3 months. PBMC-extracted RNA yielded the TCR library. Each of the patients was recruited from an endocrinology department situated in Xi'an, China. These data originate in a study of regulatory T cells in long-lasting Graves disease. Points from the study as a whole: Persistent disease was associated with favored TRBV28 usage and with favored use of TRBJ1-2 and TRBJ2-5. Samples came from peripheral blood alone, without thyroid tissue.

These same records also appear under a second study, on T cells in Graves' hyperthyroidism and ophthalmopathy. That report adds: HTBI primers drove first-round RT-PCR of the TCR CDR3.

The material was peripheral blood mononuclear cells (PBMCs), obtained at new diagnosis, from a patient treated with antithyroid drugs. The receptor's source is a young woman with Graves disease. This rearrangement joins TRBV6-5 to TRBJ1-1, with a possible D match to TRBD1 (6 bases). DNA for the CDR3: TGTGCCAGCAGTTACTCCGGCAGGGGAGAGACTGAAGCTTTCTTT. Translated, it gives CASSYSGRGETEAFF.